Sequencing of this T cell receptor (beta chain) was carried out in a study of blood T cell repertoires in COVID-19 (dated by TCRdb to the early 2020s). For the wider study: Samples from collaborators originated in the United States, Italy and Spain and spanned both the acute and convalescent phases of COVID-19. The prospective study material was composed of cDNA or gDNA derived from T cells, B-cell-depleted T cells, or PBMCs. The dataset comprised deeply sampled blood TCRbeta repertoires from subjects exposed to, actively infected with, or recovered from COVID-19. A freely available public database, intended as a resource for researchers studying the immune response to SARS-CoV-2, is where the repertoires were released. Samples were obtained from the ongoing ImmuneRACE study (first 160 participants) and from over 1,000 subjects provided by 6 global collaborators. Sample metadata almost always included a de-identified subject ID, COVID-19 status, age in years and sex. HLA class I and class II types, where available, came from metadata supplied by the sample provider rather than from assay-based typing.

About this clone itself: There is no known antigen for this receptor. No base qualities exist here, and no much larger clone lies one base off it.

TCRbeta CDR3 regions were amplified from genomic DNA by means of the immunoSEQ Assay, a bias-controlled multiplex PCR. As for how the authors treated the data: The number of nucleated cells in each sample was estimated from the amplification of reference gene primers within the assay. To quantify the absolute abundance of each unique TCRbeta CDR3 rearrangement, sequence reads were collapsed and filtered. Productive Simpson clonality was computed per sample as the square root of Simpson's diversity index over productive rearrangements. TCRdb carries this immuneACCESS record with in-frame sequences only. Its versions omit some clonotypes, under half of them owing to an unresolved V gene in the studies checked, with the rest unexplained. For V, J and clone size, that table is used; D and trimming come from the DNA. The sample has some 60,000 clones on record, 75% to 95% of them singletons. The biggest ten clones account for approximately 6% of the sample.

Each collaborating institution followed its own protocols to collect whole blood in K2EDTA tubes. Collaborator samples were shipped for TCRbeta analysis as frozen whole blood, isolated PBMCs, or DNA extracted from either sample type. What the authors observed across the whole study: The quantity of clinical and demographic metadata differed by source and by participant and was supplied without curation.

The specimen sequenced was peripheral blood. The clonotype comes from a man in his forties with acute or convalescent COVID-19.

CDR3 reads: CASSPGRRGSSGNTIYF. The nucleotides are TGTGCCAGCAGCCCCGGGAGGAGGGGCTCTTCTGGAAACACCATATATTTT. The rearrangement joined TRBV7-3 to TRBJ1-3; TRBD1 might be the D gene, on 5 matching bases. The CDR3 contains 17 residues, cysteine and phenylalanine counted. The kept DNA is CDR3 alone, 51 bases in frame from the first base. V lost 5 bases and J lost 1 base; the stretch between them is 18 bases long. Via the germline V gene, CDR1 is SGHTA and CDR2 FQGTGA.